These T cell receptor beta chains were read from a single sample in a study of shared clonotypes between healthy human individuals. TCRdb's table, derived via immunoSEQ multiplex PCR, lists solely in-frame clones and lacks some. The profile shows millions of clones, roughly 91% of them singletons. The sample comprised naive CD8+ T cells from PBMCs. The receptors come from a man between 18 and 29 years old in good health. Some clones in this sample may be carry-over from other donors' samples. The CDR3 runs from the conserved cysteine through the conserved F or W. A D gene is named only where the DNA matches it firmly. Clone sizes are given selectively: once, few, many, or a class where the clone is expanded.

clone_size: .; d_call: .; v_call: TRBV2; j_call: TRBJ2-7; cdr3_length: 14; cdr3_nt: TGTGCCAGCACTCACCGGGGGACCGCCTACGAGCAGTACTTC; cdr3_aa: CASTHRGTAYEQYF
clone_size: .; d_call: .; v_call: TRBV5-1; j_call: TRBJ1-1; cdr3_length: 13; cdr3_nt: TGCGCCAGCAGCCGGGGTCCCCCAACTGAAGCTTTCTTT; cdr3_aa: CASSRGPPTEAFF
clone_size: .; d_call: .; v_call: TRBV27; j_call: TRBJ2-2; cdr3_length: 15; cdr3_nt: TGTGCCAGCAGTTTGTACCCAGCGAACACCGGGGAGCTGTTTTTT; cdr3_aa: CASSLYPANTGELFF
clone_size: .; d_call: .; v_call: TRBV27; j_call: TRBJ2-1; cdr3_length: 14; cdr3_nt: TGTGCCAGCAGTACTACCCTCTGGTACAATGAGCAGTTCTTC; cdr3_aa: CASSTTLWYNEQFF
clone_size: once; d_call: .; v_call: TRBV5-4; j_call: TRBJ2-7; cdr3_length: 14; cdr3_nt: TGTGCCAGCAGCTGGCGGAAAGATTCCTACGAGCAGTACTTC; cdr3_aa: CASSWRKDSYEQYF
clone_size: .; d_call: .; v_call: TRBV10-3; j_call: TRBJ2-1; cdr3_length: 16; cdr3_nt: TGTGCCATCAGTCGTGCGGGATCGCCTCTCTACAATGAGCAGTTCTTC; cdr3_aa: CAISRAGSPLYNEQFF
clone_size: .; d_call: TRBD2; v_call: TRBV25-1; j_call: TRBJ2-1; cdr3_length: 14; cdr3_nt: TGTGCCAGCAGTGTGGCGGGAGGGTCGGGTGAGCAGTTCTTC; cdr3_aa: CASSVAGGSGEQFF
clone_size: .; d_call: TRBD1; v_call: TRBV28; j_call: TRBJ2-1; cdr3_length: 15; cdr3_nt: TGTGCCAGCAGGCTAGGACAGGCCCCTTTCAATGAGCAGTTCTTC; cdr3_aa: CASRLGQAPFNEQFF
clone_size: .; d_call: .; v_call: TRBV9; j_call: TRBJ1-2; cdr3_length: 14; cdr3_nt: TGTGCCAGCAGCGGCCCGGGACGGAACTATGGCTACACCTTC; cdr3_aa: CASSGPGRNYGYTF
clone_size: few; d_call: .; v_call: TRBV7-9; j_call: TRBJ1-5; cdr3_length: 16; cdr3_nt: TGTGCCAGCAGCCCTTATGAGAGGGTGGGCAATCAGCCCCAGCATTTT; cdr3_aa: CASSPYERVGNQPQHF
clone_size: .; d_call: TRBD2; v_call: TRBV7-6; j_call: TRBJ2-1; cdr3_length: 21; cdr3_nt: TGTGCCAGCAGCTTGCTCTGGACTAGCGGGAGGGACGGTCCCTCCTACAATGAGCAGTTCTTC; cdr3_aa: CASSLLWTSGRDGPSYNEQFF
clone_size: .; d_call: .; v_call: TRBV5-4; j_call: TRBJ1-1; cdr3_length: 15; cdr3_nt: TGTGCCAGCAGCTCAGTATTACGGGGAGGCACTGAAGCTTTCTTT; cdr3_aa: CASSSVLRGGTEAFF
clone_size: .; d_call: .; v_call: TRBV11-2; j_call: TRBJ2-1; cdr3_length: 15; cdr3_nt: TGTGCCAGCAGCTTAGGTAGCCGCTCCTACAATGAGCAGTTCTTC; cdr3_aa: CASSLGSRSYNEQFF